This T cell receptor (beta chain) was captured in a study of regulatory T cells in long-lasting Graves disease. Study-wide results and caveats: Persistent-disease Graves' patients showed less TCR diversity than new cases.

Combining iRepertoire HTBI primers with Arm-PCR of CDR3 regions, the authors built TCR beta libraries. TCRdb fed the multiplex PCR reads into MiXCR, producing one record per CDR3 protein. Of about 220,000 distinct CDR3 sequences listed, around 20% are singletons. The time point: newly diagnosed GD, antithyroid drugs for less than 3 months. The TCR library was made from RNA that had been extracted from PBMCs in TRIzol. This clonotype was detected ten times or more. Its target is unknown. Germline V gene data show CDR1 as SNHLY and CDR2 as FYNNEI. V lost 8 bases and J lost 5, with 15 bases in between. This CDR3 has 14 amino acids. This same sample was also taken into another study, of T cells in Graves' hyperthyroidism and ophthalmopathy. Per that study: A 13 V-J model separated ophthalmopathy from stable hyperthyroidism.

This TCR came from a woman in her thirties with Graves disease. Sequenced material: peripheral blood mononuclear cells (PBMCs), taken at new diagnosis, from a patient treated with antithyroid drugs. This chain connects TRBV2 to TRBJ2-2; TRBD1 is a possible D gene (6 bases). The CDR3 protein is CASVQGRRTGELFF. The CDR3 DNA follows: TGTGCCAGCGTCCAGGGGCGCAGGACCGGGGAGCTGTTTTTT.